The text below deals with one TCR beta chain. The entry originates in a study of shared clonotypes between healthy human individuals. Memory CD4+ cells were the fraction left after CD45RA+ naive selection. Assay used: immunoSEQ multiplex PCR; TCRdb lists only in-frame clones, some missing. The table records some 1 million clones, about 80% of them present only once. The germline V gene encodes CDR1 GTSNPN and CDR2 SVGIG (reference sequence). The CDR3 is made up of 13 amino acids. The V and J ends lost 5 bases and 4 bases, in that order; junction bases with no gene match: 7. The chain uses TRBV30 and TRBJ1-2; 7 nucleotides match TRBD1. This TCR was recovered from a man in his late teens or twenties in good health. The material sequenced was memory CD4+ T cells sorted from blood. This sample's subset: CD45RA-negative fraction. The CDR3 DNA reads TGTGCCTGGGTACAGGGGCGTTTCTATGGCTACACCTTC. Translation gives CAWVQGRFYGYTF.